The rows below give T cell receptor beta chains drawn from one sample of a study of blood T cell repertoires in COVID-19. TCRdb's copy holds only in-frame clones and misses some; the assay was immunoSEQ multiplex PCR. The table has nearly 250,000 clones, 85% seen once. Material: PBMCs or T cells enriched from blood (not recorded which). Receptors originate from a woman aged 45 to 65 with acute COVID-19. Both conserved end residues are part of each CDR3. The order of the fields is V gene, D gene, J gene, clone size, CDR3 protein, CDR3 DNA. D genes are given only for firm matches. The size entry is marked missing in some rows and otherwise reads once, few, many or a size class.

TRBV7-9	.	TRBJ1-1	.	CASSLDVGAAFF	TGTGCCAGCAGCTTAGACGTCGGAGCGGCTTTCTTT
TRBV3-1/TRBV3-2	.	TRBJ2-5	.	CASIPGASLQETQYF	TGTGCCAGCATCCCAGGCGCGTCACTCCAAGAGACCCAGTACTTC
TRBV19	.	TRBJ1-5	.	CASSIGRNSDNQPQHF	TGTGCCAGTAGTATAGGACGGAATAGCGACAATCAGCCCCAGCATTTT
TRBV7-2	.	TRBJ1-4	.	CASSLTGDEKLFF	TGTGCCAGCAGCTTGACGGGGGATGAAAAACTGTTTTTT
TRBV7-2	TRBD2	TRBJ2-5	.	CASSLPGGETQYF	TGTGCCAGCAGCTTACCGGGGGGGGAGACCCAGTACTTC
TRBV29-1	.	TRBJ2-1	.	CSVEVGSRHSYNEQFF	TGCAGCGTTGAAGTCGGGAGCAGGCACTCCTACAATGAGCAGTTCTTC
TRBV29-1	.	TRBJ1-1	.	CSVARANTEAFF	TGCAGCGTTGCCAGGGCGAACACTGAAGCTTTCTTT
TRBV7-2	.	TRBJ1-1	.	CASSPWGMRAFF	TGTGCCAGCAGCCCCTGGGGCATGCGAGCTTTCTTT
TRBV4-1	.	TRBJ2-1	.	CASSQPRDIADSYNEQFF	TGCGCCAGCAGCCAACCCCGGGACATCGCAGACTCCTACAATGAGCAGTTCTTC
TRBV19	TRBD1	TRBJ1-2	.	CASSPRDRGYGYTF	TGTGCCAGTAGTCCAAGGGACAGGGGCTATGGCTACACCTTC
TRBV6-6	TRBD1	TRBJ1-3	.	CASRDSYSGNTIYF	TGTGCCAGCCGGGACAGCTACTCTGGAAACACCATATATTTT
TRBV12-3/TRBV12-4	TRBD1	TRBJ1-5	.	CASSGGQYKPQHF	TGTGCCAGCAGTGGGGGACAGTACAAGCCCCAGCATTTT
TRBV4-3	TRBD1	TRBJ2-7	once	CASSMTGNTYEQYF	TGCGCCAGCAGCATGACAGGGAACACCTACGAGCAGTACTTC
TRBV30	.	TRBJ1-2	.	CAWTGGDGYTF	TGTGCCTGGACAGGAGGGGATGGCTACACCTTC
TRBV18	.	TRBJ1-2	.	CASSPPLGLESGYTF	TGTGCCAGCTCACCACCGCTAGGCCTCGAGTCTGGCTACACCTTC
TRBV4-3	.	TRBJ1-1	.	CASREQALNTEAFF	TGCGCCAGCAGAGAACAGGCACTGAACACTGAAGCTTTCTTT
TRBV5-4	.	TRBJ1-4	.	CASSMQGTTNEKLFF	TGTGCCAGCAGCATGCAGGGGACCACTAATGAAAAACTGTTTTTT